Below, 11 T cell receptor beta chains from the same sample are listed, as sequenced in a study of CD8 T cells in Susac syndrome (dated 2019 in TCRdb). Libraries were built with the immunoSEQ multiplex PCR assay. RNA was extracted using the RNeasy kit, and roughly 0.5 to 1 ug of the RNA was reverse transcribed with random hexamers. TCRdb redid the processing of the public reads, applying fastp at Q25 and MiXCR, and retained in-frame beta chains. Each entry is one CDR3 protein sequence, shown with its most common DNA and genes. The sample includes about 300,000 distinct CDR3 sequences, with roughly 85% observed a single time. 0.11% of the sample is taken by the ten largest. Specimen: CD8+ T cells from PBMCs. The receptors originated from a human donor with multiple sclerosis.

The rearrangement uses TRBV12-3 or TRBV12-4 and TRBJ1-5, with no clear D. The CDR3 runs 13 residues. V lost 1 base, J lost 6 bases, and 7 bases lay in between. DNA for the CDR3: TGTGCCAGCAGTTTAGGAGGGTTTCAGCCCCAGCATTTT. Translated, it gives CASSLGGFQPQHF.

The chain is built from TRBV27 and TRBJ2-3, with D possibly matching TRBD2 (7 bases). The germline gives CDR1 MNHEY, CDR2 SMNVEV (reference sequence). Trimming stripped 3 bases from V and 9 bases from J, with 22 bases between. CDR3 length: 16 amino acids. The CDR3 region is CASSLGGGFPLKTQYF. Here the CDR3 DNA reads TGTGCCAGCAGTTTGGGCGGGGGCTTCCCCTTAAAGACGCAGTATTTT.

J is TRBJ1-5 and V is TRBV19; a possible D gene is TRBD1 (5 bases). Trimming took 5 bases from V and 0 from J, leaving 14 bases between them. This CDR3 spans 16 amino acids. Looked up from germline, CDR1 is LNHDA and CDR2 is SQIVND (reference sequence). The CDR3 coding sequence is TGTGCCAGTAGTTCCCCCCGGGGGTATAGCAATCAGCCCCAGCATTTT. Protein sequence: CASSSPRGYSNQPQHF.

This chain's CDR3 is CASSLSASHTEAFF. The CDR3 DNA sequence: TGTGCCAGCAGTTTATCGGCCAGCCACACTGAAGCTTTCTTT. The chain uses TRBV27 and TRBJ1-1; the D is unclear. The CDR3 totals 14 residues. V shed 0 bases and J shed 3 bases, with 8 bases lying between them. Germline V gene lookup returns CDR1 MNHEY and CDR2 SMNVEV (reference sequence).

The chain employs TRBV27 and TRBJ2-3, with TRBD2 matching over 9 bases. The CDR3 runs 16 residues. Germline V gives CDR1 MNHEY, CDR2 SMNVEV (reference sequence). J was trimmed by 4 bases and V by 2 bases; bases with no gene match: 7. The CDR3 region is CASSLGWAGGPDTQYF. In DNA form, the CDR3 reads TGTGCCAGCAGTTTAGGTTGGGCGGGAGGGCCAGATACGCAGTATTTT.

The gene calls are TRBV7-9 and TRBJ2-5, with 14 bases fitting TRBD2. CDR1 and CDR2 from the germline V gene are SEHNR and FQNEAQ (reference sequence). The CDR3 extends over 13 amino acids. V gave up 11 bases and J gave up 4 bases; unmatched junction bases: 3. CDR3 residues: CAGTSGRGETQYF. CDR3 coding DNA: TGTGCCGGGACTAGCGGGAGAGGAGAGACCCAGTACTTC.

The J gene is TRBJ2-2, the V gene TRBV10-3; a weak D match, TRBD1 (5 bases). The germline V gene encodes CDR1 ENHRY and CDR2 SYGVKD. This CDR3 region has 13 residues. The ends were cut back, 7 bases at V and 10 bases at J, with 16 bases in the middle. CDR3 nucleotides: TGTGCCATCACACCAACAGGCCCCGAGGAGCTGTTTTTT. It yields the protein CAITPTGPEELFF.

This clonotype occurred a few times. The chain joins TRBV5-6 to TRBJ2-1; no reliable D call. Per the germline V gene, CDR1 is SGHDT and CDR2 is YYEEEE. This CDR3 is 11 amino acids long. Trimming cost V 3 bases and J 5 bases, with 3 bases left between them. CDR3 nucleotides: TGTGCCAGCAGCTGGGACAATGAGCAGTTCTTC. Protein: CASSWDNEQFF.

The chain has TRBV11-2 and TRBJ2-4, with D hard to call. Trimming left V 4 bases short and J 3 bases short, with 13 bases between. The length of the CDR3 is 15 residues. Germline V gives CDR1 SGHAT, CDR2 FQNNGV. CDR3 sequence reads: CASSSVGEGKNIQYF. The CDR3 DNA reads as TGTGCCAGCAGCTCAGTGGGTGAAGGCAAAAACATTCAGTACTTC.

CDR3 sequence: CASSRRLGEPQHF. The CDR3 DNA reads as TGTGCCAGCAGCCGACGTCTAGGGGAGCCCCAGCATTTT. This rearrangement joins TRBV6-1 to TRBJ1-5; D may be TRBD1 (5 bases). The CDR3 spans 13 residues. Trimming removed 6 bases at V and 8 bases at J, with 14 bases between. Germline CDR1 MNHNS, CDR2 SASEGT.

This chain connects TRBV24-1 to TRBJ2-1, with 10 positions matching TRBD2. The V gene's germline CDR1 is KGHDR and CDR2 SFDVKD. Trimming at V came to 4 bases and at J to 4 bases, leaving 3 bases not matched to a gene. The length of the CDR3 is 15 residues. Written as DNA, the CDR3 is TGTGCCACCAGTGAGACTAGCGGGCTTTACAATGAGCAGTTCTTC. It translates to CATSETSGLYNEQFF.